This is a list of T cell receptor beta chains from one sample in a study of blood T cell repertoires in COVID-19. TCRdb's copy holds only in-frame clones and misses some; the assay was immunoSEQ multiplex PCR. Seen here are approximately 88,000 clones, more than 75% observed once, and the top ten hold less than 20%. Sequencing input: peripheral blood. The source of these receptors is a woman older than 75 with active or convalescent COVID-19. Each CDR3 is given with its conserved first and last residue. A D gene is named only where the DNA matches it firmly. Expanded clones get a size class; other rows say once, few or many, or leave the size out.

>-|TRBV25-1|TRBJ2-2|-
CASSELDTDTGELFF
TGTGCCAGCAGTGAGTTGGACACTGACACCGGGGAGCTGTTTTTT
>TRBD1|TRBV2|TRBJ1-1|-
CASSDPDREEEAFF
TGTGCCAGCAGTGACCCGGACAGGGAGGAAGAAGCTTTCTTT
>-|TRBV27|TRBJ2-7|-
CASRPDFTYEQYF
TGTGCCAGCAGACCAGACTTTACCTACGAGCAGTACTTC
>TRBD1|TRBV6-1|TRBJ1-5|-
CASSVLAGTGVQPQHF
TGTGCCAGCAGTGTCCTCGCGGGGACAGGGGTTCAGCCCCAGCATTTT
>-|TRBV10-3|TRBJ1-4|-
CAIKGAGPNEKLFF
TGTGCCATCAAGGGTGCAGGGCCTAATGAAAAACTGTTTTTT
>TRBD2|TRBV7-3|TRBJ2-7|-
CASSLWVIASGLHSYYEQYF
TGTGCCAGCAGCTTATGGGTTATCGCTAGCGGGCTACACAGTTACTACGAGCAGTACTTC
>-|TRBV4-1|TRBJ2-1|-
CASSQGGASYNEQFF
TGCGCCAGCAGCCAGGGGGGGGCGTCCTACAATGAGCAGTTCTTC
>-|TRBV6-4|TRBJ1-1|-
CASSDSGGTEAFF
TGTGCCAGCAGTGACTCAGGGGGCACTGAAGCTTTCTTT
>-|TRBV28|TRBJ1-4|-
CASSPAAGSGSSNEKLFF
TGTGCCAGCAGTCCCGCCGCGGGCAGCGGGTCCTCTAATGAAAAACTGTTTTTT
>TRBD1|TRBV6-6|TRBJ2-6|-
CASSGQGTSGANVLTF
TGTGCCAGCAGTGGACAGGGAACGTCTGGGGCCAACGTCCTGACTTTC
>TRBD1|TRBV6-1|TRBJ1-6|once
CASSAIMTGMASPLHF
TGTGCCAGCAGTGCGATCATGACAGGGATGGCTTCACCCCTCCACTTT
>TRBD1|TRBV9|TRBJ1-1|once
CASSRGDRVGAEAFF
TGTGCCAGCAGCAGGGGGGACAGGGTAGGCGCTGAAGCTTTCTTT
>TRBD2|TRBV28|TRBJ2-6|-
CASSLWRGSGANVLTF
TGTGCCAGCAGTTTATGGCGGGGGTCTGGGGCCAACGTCCTGACTTTC
>TRBD2|TRBV3-1/TRBV3-2|TRBJ2-1|-
CASSPWTSGESGDEQFF
TGTGCCAGCAGCCCGTGGACTAGCGGGGAATCCGGCGATGAGCAGTTCTTC
>-|TRBV5-1|TRBJ2-7|-
CASSLLTPGETYEQYF
TGCGCCAGCAGCTTGCTTACTCCAGGGGAAACCTACGAGCAGTACTTC
>-|TRBV19|TRBJ2-7|-
CASSSNREGEQYF
TGTGCCAGTAGTTCTAACAGGGAGGGCGAGCAGTACTTC
>TRBD2|TRBV5-4|TRBJ2-5|-
CASSFGGGSDETQYF
TGTGCCAGCAGCTTCGGGGGGGGCTCGGATGAGACCCAGTACTTC
>-|TRBV13|TRBJ1-6|-
CASSLLRGSGEGGLHF
TGTGCCAGCAGCCTACTTCGGGGAAGCGGTGAAGGGGGCCTCCACTTT
>TRBD1|TRBV19|TRBJ2-1|many
CASSRTGAAVNEQFF
TGTGCCAGTAGTCGGACAGGGGCGGCGGTCAATGAGCAGTTCTTC
>-|TRBV7-2|TRBJ1-1|-
CASSLVGGMNTEAFF
TGTGCCAGCAGCTTAGTAGGAGGAATGAACACTGAAGCTTTCTTT
>-|TRBV4-1|TRBJ1-2|-
CASSQAGTDYGYTF
TGCGCCAGCAGCCAAGCCGGGACTGACTATGGCTACACCTTC
>TRBD1|TRBV6-4|TRBJ1-6|-
CASSSTGDSSPLHF
TGTGCCAGCAGTTCGACAGGGGATAGTTCACCCCTCCACTTT
>TRBD1|TRBV28|TRBJ1-2|-
CASSYGTGLNYGYTF
TGTGCCAGCAGTTACGGGACAGGGTTGAACTATGGCTACACCTTC
>-|TRBV5-1|TRBJ1-4|few
CASSLEQRGEKLFF
TGCGCCAGCAGCTTGGAACAGCGAGGGGAAAAACTGTTTTTT
>-|TRBV4-1|TRBJ2-3|-
CASSQVLGGLSTDTQYF
TGCGCCAGCAGCCAAGTTTTGGGGGGGCTTAGCACAGATACGCAGTATTTT
>-|TRBV10-1|TRBJ1-5|-
CASSEPTTYQPQHF
TGCGCCAGCAGTGAGCCAACTACTTATCAGCCCCAGCATTTT
>-|TRBV3-1/TRBV3-2|TRBJ1-2|-
CASSPTGSRDYGYTF
TGTGCCAGCAGCCCTACAGGGTCGAGGGACTATGGCTACACCTTC
>TRBD1|TRBV6-5|TRBJ1-2|few
CASIAQQGAFGYTF
TGTGCCAGCATAGCCCAACAGGGGGCGTTCGGCTACACCTTC
>TRBD1|TRBV27|TRBJ1-1|once
CASSFRTGGAAFF
TGTGCCAGCAGTTTTAGGACAGGGGGGGCGGCTTTCTTT